A few counts support the clone carrying this T cell receptor (beta chain). Its antigen is as yet unknown. Constant-segment primers served in 5'RACE that generated TCR alpha and TCR beta cDNA libraries bearing sample barcodes and UMIs. TCRdb processed the 5' RACE reads anew with MiXCR; each CDR3 protein has one entry. Here the sample spans under 300,000 distinct CDR3 sequences, less than 9.5% being singletons. This sample was included in a study of T-cell memory formation after mild COVID-19. Overall study context: Across donors, TCR clusters were largely donor specific.

Overall study results and limits: CD4/CD8 balance characterized clones contracting day 15 to 85, and CD4+ skew characterized later expanders. The finding that pre-infection memory included some responding clones suggested that cross-reactive memory joined.

Trimming removed 2 bases at V and 4 bases at J, with 17 bases between. Germline CDR1 is MNHEY and CDR2 is SVGAGI. The CDR3 loop spans 16 amino acids. The sequenced sample consisted of PBMCs or a T cell subset sorted from them (not recorded which). V is TRBV6-5 and J is TRBJ1-2, with D perhaps matching TRBD1 (5 bases). The receptor's source is a man in his late teens or twenties who had mild COVID-19 (a few samples of this study predate the infection). Cell type and time point are not known. The CDR3 loop is CASSYAPGAAFYGYTF. Written as DNA, the CDR3 is TGTGCCAGCAGTTACGCTCCCGGGGCGGCTTTCTATGGCTACACCTTC.